One and the same sample provided the 27 T cell receptor beta chains below, sequenced in a study of radiotherapy plus CTLA-4 blockade in lung cancer. Clones were read by immunoSEQ multiplex PCR, and TCRdb kept only the in-frame ones, dropping some. The sample carries about 49,000 clones, around 84% recorded once. The source material was peripheral blood, sampled from a patient treated with radiotherapy plus ipilimumab. Source of these receptors: a human donor with non-small cell lung cancer whose response to radiotherapy plus ipilimumab could not be evaluated.

V is TRBV28 and J is TRBJ1-5; possible D gene TRBD1, 5 bases. Germline V gene lookup returns CDR1 MDHEN and CDR2 SYDVKM. V was shortened by 3 bases and J by 5 bases, with 17 bases between the two germline ends. The CDR3 covers 16 residues. The CDR3 sequence: CASSFGGIAVDQPQHF. CDR3 DNA: TGTGCCAGCAGTTTCGGGGGGATCGCGGTCGATCAGCCCCAGCATTTT.

The chain recombines TRBV4-2 with TRBJ2-1; 9 bases line up with TRBD2. The V gene's germline CDR1 is LGHNA and CDR2 YNFKEQ. CDR3 size: 16 residues. Trimming took 0 bases from V and 4 from J; bases not matched to a gene: 4. This CDR3 is CASSQDVAGGYNEQFF. In DNA form, the CDR3 reads TGTGCCAGCAGCCAAGATGTGGCGGGAGGGTACAATGAGCAGTTCTTC.

The chain employs TRBV2 and TRBJ2-3; TRBD2 aligns across 8 bases. Trimming cost V 2 bases and J 0 bases; bases outside gene matches: 7. This CDR3 contains 17 residues. Germline-derived CDR1 and CDR2 are SNHLY and FYNNEI. CDR3 nucleotide sequence: TGTGCCAGCAGTGAATCACTAGCGGCTACTAGCACAGATACGCAGTATTTT. Its protein product is CASSESLAATSTDTQYF.

V is TRBV15 and J is TRBJ1-2, with D perhaps matching TRBD1 (6 bases). The CDR3 contains 16 residues. Germline CDR1 is LNHNV and CDR2 is YYDKDF (reference sequence). Trimming pared 0 bases from V and 6 bases from J, leaving 17 bases between. The CDR3 nucleotides are TGTGCCACCAGCAGAGATTTGGGTTTTGAGGGGGATGGCTACACCTTC. Its translation is CATSRDLGFEGDGYTF.

This chain links TRBV19 with TRBJ1-5; D unresolved. This CDR3 region has 14 residues. Germline values: CDR1 LNHDA, CDR2 SQIVND (reference sequence). V was pared by 3 bases and J by 7 bases, with 13 bases between. DNA for the CDR3: TGTGCCAGTAGTATCTCGGGAAAAGGCCAGCCCCAGCATTTT. As protein: CASSISGKGQPQHF.

The chain couples TRBV2 to TRBJ1-4; 9 nucleotides align to TRBD1. The germline CDR1 and CDR2 sequences are SNHLY and FYNNEI. V trimming: 7 bases; J trimming: 2 bases; junction bases outside the gene matches: 5. The length of the CDR3 is 15 residues. The CDR3 DNA reads TGTGCCAGCATTCGGACAGGGGCCACTAATGAAAAACTGTTTTTT. This gives the protein CASIRTGATNEKLFF.

This rearrangement joins TRBV28 to TRBJ1-1; TRBD1 might be the D (6 bases). The CDR3 has 16 residues. V was pared by 2 bases and J by 0 bases, with 13 bases between. Germline loops: CDR1 MDHEN, CDR2 SYDVKM. The CDR3 coding sequence is TGTGCCAGCAGTTTAGGGGGAGGGGGAATGAACACTGAAGCTTTCTTT. Translating gives CASSLGGGGMNTEAFF.

This chain links TRBV7-8 with TRBJ1-1, with 8 bases aligning to TRBD1. J lost 4 bases, V lost 7 bases, and 5 bases had no gene match. Germline-derived CDR1 and CDR2 are SGHVS and FQNEAQ. CDR3 length: 13 amino acids. CDR3 DNA: TGTGCCAGCACGGACAGGGCACTCACTGAAGCTTTCTTT. Translation: CASTDRALTEAFF. The whole variable domain, filled in from reference TRBV7-8 and TRBJ1-1, reads GAGVSQSPRYKVAKRGQDVALRCDPISGHVSLFWYQQALGQGPEFLTYFQNEAQLDKSGLPSDRFFAERPEGSVSTLKIQRTQQEDSAVYLCASTDRALTEAFFGQGTRLTVV.

The chain is built from TRBV30 and TRBJ2-7, with D perhaps TRBD2 (5 bases). Germline V CDR1 and CDR2: GTSNPN, SVGIG (reference sequence). This CDR3 spans 11 amino acids. The V and J ends lost 3 bases and 6 bases respectively, with 9 bases between them. In DNA form, the CDR3 reads TGTGCCTGGAGCTGGGGAGCCGAGCAGTACTTC. Protein sequence: CAWSWGAEQYF.

This clone was seen only once. J is TRBJ2-2 and V is TRBV29-1; perhaps TRBD1 as D (5 bases). With 0 bases removed from V and 4 bases from J, the gap between germline ends came to 9 bases. Germline V lookup: CDR1 SQVTM, CDR2 ANQGSEA. The CDR3 contains 14 residues. The CDR3 loop is CSVEEGRSTGELFF. The CDR3 region has the DNA TGCAGCGTTGAAGAGGGGCGCAGCACCGGGGAGCTGTTTTTT.

In this sample, this clone turned up once. V gene TRBV19 combines with J gene TRBJ1-3, with D uncertain. CDR3 length equals 15 residues. Trimming stripped 0 bases from V and 0 bases from J, with 6 bases between. The germline CDR1 and CDR2 sequences are LNHDA and SQIVND (reference sequence). For the CDR3, the DNA is TGTGCCAGTAGTATAGAGGGCAGCTCTGGAAACACCATATATTTT. Amino acid sequence: CASSIEGSSGNTIYF.

The rearrangement links TRBV7-3 to TRBJ2-2, with a tentative D call TRBD2 (7 bases). The V gene lost 7 bases and the J gene lost 2 bases, with 14 bases spanning the gap. Germline CDR1 SGHTA, CDR2 FQGTGA. The CDR3 totals 15 residues. CDR3 region: CASKRGGLNTGELFF. The DNA of the CDR3 is TGTGCCAGCAAGAGGGGGGGTCTCAACACCGGGGAGCTGTTTTTT.

The chain uses TRBV6-5 and TRBJ1-3; D might be TRBD1 (5 bases). The CDR3 loop spans 16 amino acids. Germline V gene lookup returns CDR1 MNHEY and CDR2 SVGAGI. With 2 bases removed from V and 0 bases from J, the gap between germline ends came to 11 bases. Here the CDR3 reads CASSYKAGLSGNTIYF. CDR3 coding DNA: TGTGCCAGCAGTTACAAGGCAGGGCTCTCTGGAAACACCATATATTTT.

The chain recombines TRBV7-3 with TRBJ2-2; D perhaps matches TRBD2 (5 bases). Germline CDR1 reads SGHTA; CDR2 reads FQGTGA. Trimming took 5 bases from V and 3 from J, leaving 16 bases between them. The CDR3 spans 16 residues. In nucleotides, the CDR3 is TGTGCCAGCAGCCCAACGGGGTACCTTGACACCGGGGAGCTGTTTTTT. Its protein is CASSPTGYLDTGELFF. Based on the CDR3 plus reference TRBV7-3 and TRBJ2-2, the full variable domain is GAGVSQTPSNKVTEKGKYVELRCDPISGHTALYWYRQSLGQGPEFLIYFQGTGAADDSGLPNDRFFAVRPEGSVSTLKIQRTERGDSAVYLCASSPTGYLDTGELFFGEGSRLTVL.

The rearrangement uses TRBV28 and TRBJ1-2; no clear D gene. Trimming left V 7 bases short and J 6 bases short, with 21 bases between. The CDR3 length is 15 residues. Germline CDR1 and CDR2: MDHEN and SYDVKM. CDR3 sequence reads: CASTLWANPGNGYTF. In nucleotides, the CDR3 is TGTGCCAGCACCCTATGGGCTAATCCCGGGAATGGCTACACCTTC.

This sequence joins TRBV19 and TRBJ1-5; the match to TRBD1 covers 9 bases. J lost 4 bases, V lost 4 bases, and 8 bases had no gene match. The germline V gene encodes CDR1 LNHDA and CDR2 SQIVND (reference sequence). This CDR3 is 16 amino acids long. CDR3 sequence: CASSTGPDRGNQPQHF. In DNA, the CDR3 is TGTGCCAGTAGTACTGGTCCGGACAGGGGAAATCAGCCCCAGCATTTT.

The rearrangement uses TRBV28 and TRBJ1-5; 7 positions agree with TRBD1. Germline V lookup: CDR1 MDHEN, CDR2 SYDVKM. Unmatched junction bases numbered 0, after V lost 2 bases and J lost 5 bases. There are 13 residues in the CDR3. In DNA form, the CDR3 reads TGTGCCAGCAGTTTACAGGGGGATCAGCCCCAGCATTTT. It is translated as CASSLQGDQPQHF.

This chain connects TRBV7-2 to TRBJ1-4, with D perhaps matching TRBD1 (5 bases). The length of the CDR3 is 11 residues. Germline V lookup: CDR1 SGHTA, CDR2 FQGNSA. V shed 5 bases and J shed 8 bases, with 6 bases lying between them. This CDR3 reads CASSPGEKLFF. The CDR3 DNA is TGTGCCAGCAGCCCAGGGGAAAAACTGTTTTTT. Variable domain in full (rest from reference TRBV7-2 and TRBJ1-4): GAGVSQSPSNKVTEKGKDVELRCDPISGHTALYWYRQSLGQGLEFLIYFQGNSAPDKSGLPSDRFSAERTGGSVSTLTIQRTQQEDSAVYLCASSPGEKLFFGSGTQLSVL.

This chain uses TRBV7-2 with TRBJ2-3; the D is unclear. V was cut by 2 bases and J by 5 bases, with 8 bases left in between. In germline, CDR1 is SGHTA, CDR2 FQGNSA. This CDR3 is 13 amino acids long. The CDR3 sequence: CASSLQAGDTQYF. Written as DNA, the CDR3 is TGTGCCAGCAGCTTACAGGCCGGAGATACGCAGTATTTT.

The rearrangement links TRBV28 to TRBJ2-1; TRBD2 matches at 7 bases. The CDR3 has 16 residues. Germline V CDR1 and CDR2: MDHEN, SYDVKM. The V gene end was trimmed by 2 bases and the J gene end by 8 bases; junction bases not matched to a gene: 12. The CDR3: CASSLNGGGPTDEQFF. The CDR3, as DNA: TGTGCCAGCAGTTTAAATGGGGGAGGGCCTACGGATGAGCAGTTCTTC. The complete variable domain, with remaining parts taken from reference TRBV28 and TRBJ2-1, reads DVKVTQSSRYLVKRTGEKVFLECVQDMDHENMFWYRQDPGLGLRLIYFSYDVKMKEKGDIPEGYSVSREKKERFSLILESASTNQTSMYLCASSLNGGGPTDEQFFGPGTRLTVL.

The rearrangement uses TRBV29-1 and TRBJ1-4, with a tentative D call TRBD1 (5 bases). The CDR3 spans 14 residues. Germline V lookup: CDR1 SQVTM, CDR2 ANQGSEA. V was clipped by 0 bases and J by 8 bases, with 13 bases between them. The CDR3 DNA reads as TGCAGCGTTGAAGATGGTCGTCGGGGGGAAAAACTGTTTTTT. This encodes CSVEDGRRGEKLFF.

The chain employs TRBV29-1 and TRBJ1-2, with D tentatively TRBD1 (5 bases). The germline V gene has CDR1 SQVTM and CDR2 ANQGSEA. Deletions cut 0 bases from V and 1 base from J, with 30 bases between. There are 21 residues in the CDR3. The CDR3 loop reads CSVEERITDPGAQLINYGYTF. Here the CDR3 DNA reads TGCAGCGTTGAAGAGCGAATAACTGACCCTGGGGCCCAATTGATTAACTATGGCTACACCTTC.

J is TRBJ2-1 and V is TRBV11-2, with 8 bases aligning to TRBD2. The germline gives CDR1 SGHAT, CDR2 FQNNGV. CDR3 length: 15 amino acids. J lost 4 bases, V lost 5 bases, and 7 bases had no gene match. The CDR3: CASSAKTSAYNEQFF. CDR3 bases: TGTGCCAGCAGCGCTAAGACTAGCGCATACAATGAGCAGTTCTTC.

This clone is a singleton in its sample. The chain joins TRBV5-5 to TRBJ1-5, with 7 bases lining up with TRBD1. The CDR3 is 15 residues long. V lost 3 bases, J lost 2 bases, and 5 bases stayed unmatched. Germline V lookup: CDR1 SGHKS, CDR2 YYEKEE (reference sequence). The CDR3 loop is CASSWDGTGNQPQHF. The CDR3 coding sequence is TGTGCCAGCAGCTGGGACGGGACAGGCAATCAGCCCCAGCATTTT.

The chain carries TRBV2 and TRBJ1-5; 7 nucleotides agree with TRBD1. Germline CDR1 reads SNHLY; CDR2 reads FYNNEI. The CDR3 is made up of 13 amino acids. J lost 5 bases, V lost 7 bases, and 5 bases had no gene match. In DNA, the CDR3 is TGTGCCAGCACTACGACAGGGTATCAGCCCCAGCATTTT. Protein sequence: CASTTTGYQPQHF.

The chain has TRBV5-6 and TRBJ1-5; D remains unclear. Germline CDR1 and CDR2: SGHDT and YYEEEE. Trimming stripped 5 bases from V and 6 bases from J, with 21 bases between. The CDR3 covers 16 residues. CDR3 amino acids: CASSQRRDLEGQPQHF. DNA of the CDR3: TGTGCCAGCAGTCAAAGGCGGGATCTCGAGGGTCAGCCCCAGCATTTT.

The chain joins TRBV7-9 to TRBJ2-7; maybe TRBD1 (6 bases). This CDR3 is 14 amino acids long. Germline lookup yields CDR1 SEHNR and CDR2 FQNEAQ (reference sequence). V lost 1 base, J lost 3 bases, and 10 bases lay in between. In DNA, the CDR3 is TGTGCCAGCAGCTTAGTTAACAGGGACTACGAGCAGTACTTC. As protein: CASSLVNRDYEQYF.